This T cell receptor beta chain appears in the sequencing data of a study of blood T cell repertoires in COVID-19. CDR1 SGHNT and CDR2 YENEEA come from the germline V gene. The CDR3 consists of 13 residues. Deletions cut 0 bases from V and 2 bases from J, with 4 bases between. Patients in Seattle were enrolled during active infection, then followed longitudinally. Data came from immunoSEQ multiplex PCR; TCRdb stores just in-frame clones and leaves some out. In the table there are over 200,000 clones, more than 75% of which are singletons. This chain uses TRBV11-3 with TRBJ2-5; no firm D call. This receptor was obtained from a man aged 50 to 59 with COVID-19, enrolled during active disease. Sequencing input: peripheral blood. CDR3 bases: TGTGCCAGCAGCTTAGACGGGCAAGAGACCCAGTACTTC. This encodes CASSLDGQETQYF.